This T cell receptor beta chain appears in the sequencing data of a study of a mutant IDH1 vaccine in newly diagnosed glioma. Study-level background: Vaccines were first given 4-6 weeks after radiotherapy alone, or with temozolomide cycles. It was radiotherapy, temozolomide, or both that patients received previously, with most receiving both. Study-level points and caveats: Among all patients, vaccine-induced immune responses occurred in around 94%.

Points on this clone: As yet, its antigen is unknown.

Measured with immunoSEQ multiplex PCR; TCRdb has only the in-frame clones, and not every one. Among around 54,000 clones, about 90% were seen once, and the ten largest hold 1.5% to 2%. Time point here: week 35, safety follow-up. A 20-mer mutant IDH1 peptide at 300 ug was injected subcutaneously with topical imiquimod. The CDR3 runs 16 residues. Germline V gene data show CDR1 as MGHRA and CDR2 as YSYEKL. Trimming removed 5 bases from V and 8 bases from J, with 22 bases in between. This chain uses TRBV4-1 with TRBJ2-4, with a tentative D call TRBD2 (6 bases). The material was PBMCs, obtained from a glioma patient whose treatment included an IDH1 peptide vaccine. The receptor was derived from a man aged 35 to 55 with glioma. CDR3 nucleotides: TGCGCCAGCAGCATCCGGCCTCGGGAGTTTGGTGACATTCAGTACTTC. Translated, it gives CASSIRPREFGDIQYF.